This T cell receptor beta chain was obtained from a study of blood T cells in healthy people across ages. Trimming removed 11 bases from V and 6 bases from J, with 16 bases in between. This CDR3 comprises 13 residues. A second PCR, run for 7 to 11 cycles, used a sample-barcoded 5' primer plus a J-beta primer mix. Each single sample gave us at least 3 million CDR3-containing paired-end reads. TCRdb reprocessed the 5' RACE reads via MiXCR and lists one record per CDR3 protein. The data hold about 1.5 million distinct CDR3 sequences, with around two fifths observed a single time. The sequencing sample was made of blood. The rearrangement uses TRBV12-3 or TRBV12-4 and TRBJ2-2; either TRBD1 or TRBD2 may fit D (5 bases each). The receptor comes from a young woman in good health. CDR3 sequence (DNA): TGTGCCGACGAGGGGAAAAGGTCCGGGGAGCTGTTTTTT. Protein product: CADEGKRSGELFF.